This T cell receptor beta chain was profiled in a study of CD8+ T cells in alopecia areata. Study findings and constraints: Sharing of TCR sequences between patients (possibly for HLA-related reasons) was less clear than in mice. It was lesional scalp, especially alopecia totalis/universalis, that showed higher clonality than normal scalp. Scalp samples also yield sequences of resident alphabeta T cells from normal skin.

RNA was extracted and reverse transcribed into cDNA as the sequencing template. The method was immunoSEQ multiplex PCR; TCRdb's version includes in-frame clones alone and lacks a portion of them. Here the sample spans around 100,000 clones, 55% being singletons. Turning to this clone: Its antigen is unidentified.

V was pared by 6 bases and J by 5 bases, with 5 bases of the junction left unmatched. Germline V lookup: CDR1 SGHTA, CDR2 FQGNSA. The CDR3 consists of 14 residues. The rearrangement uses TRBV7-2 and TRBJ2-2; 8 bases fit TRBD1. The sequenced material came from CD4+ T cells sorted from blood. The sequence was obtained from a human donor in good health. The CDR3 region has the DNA TGTGCCAGCAGGGACAGGGTTGCGACCGGGGAGCTGTTTTTT. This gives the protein CASRDRVATGELFF.